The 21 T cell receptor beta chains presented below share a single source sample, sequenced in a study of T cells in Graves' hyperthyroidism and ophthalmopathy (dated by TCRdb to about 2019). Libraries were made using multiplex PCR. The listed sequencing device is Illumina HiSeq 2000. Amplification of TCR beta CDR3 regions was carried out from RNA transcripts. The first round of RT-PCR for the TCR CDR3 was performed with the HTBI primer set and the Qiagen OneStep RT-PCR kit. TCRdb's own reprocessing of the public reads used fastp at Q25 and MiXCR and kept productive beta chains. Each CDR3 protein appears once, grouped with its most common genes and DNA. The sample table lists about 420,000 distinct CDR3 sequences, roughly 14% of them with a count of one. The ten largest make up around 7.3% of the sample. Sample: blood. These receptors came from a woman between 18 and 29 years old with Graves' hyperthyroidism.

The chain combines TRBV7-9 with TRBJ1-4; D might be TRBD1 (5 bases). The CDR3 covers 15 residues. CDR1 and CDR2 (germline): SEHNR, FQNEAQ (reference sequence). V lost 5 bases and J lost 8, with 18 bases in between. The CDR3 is CASSLQPQGLEKLFF. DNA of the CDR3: TGTGCCAGCAGCCTTCAACCTCAGGGATTAGAAAAACTGTTTTTT.

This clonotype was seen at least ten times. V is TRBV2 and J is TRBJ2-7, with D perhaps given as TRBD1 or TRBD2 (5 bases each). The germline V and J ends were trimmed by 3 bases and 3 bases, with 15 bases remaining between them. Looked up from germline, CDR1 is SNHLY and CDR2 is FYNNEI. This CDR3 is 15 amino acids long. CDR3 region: CASSDGTQAGYEQYF. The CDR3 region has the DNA TGTGCCAGCAGTGATGGGACCCAGGCAGGCTACGAGCAGTACTTC.

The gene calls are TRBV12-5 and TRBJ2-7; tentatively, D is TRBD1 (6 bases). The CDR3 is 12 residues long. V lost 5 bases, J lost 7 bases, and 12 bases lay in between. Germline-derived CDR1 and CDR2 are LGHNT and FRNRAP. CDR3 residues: CASGTQGGEQYF. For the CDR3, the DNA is TGTGCTAGTGGTACACAGGGCGGGGAGCAGTACTTC.

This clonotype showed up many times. The CDR3 here is CASSHRPDEQYF. The CDR3 coding sequence is TGCGCCAGCAGCCATCGCCCGGACGAGCAGTACTTC. The J gene is TRBJ2-7, the V gene TRBV4-1; the D is unclear. Germline CDR1 and CDR2: MGHRA and YSYEKL. Deletions cut 3 bases from V and 5 bases from J, with 8 bases between. The CDR3 extends over 12 amino acids.

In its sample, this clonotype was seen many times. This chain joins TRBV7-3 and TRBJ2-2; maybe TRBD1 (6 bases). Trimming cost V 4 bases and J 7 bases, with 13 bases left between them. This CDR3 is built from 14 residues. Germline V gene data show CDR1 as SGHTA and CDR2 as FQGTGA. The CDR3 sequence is CASSSRGRDGELFF. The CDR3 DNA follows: TGTGCCAGCAGCTCCAGGGGCAGGGACGGGGAGCTGTTTTTT.

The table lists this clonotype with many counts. CDR3 in amino acids: CASSTGQETQYF. CDR3 DNA sequence: TGTGCCAGCTCTACAGGGCAAGAGACCCAGTACTTC. The rearrangement joins TRBV11-2 to TRBJ2-5, with a weak D call TRBD1 (6 bases). The CDR3 sequence is 12 residues long. CDR1 is SGHAT and CDR2 is FQNNGV in the germline V gene. Trimming removed 8 bases at V and 2 bases at J, with 9 bases between.

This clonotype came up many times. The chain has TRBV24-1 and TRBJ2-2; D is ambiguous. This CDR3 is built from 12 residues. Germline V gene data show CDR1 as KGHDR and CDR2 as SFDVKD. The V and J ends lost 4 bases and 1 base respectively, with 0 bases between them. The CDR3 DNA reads TGTGCCACCAGTGAGAACACCGGGGAGCTGTTTTTT. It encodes CATSENTGELFF.

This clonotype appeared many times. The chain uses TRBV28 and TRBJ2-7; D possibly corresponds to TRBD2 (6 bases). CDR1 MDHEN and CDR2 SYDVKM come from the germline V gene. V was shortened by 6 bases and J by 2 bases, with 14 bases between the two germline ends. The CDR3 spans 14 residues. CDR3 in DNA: TGTGCCAGCAGCCCTGCCGGAGGGCCCTACGAGCAGTACTTC. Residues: CASSPAGGPYEQYF.

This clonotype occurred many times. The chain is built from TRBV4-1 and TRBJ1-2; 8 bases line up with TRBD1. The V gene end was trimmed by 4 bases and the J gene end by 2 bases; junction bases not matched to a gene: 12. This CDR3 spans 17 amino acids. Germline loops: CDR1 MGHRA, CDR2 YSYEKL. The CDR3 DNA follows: TGCGCCAGCAGCCCGACGACAGGGGAGTCAGGGAACTATGGCTACACCTTC. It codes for CASSPTTGESGNYGYTF.

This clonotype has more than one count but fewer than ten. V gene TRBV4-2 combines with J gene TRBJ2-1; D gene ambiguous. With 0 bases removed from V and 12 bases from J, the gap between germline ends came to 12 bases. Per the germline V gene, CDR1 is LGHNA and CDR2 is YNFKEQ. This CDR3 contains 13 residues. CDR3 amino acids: CASSQDISGGQFF. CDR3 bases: TGTGCCAGCAGCCAAGATATCTCTGGTGGGCAGTTCTTC.

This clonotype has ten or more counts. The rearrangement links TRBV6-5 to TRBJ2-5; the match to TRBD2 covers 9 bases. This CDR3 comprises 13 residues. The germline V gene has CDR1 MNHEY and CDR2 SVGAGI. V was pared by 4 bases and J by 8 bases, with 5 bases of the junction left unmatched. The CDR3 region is CASSLRGGQTQYF. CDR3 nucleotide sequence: TGTGCCAGCAGTTTGCGGGGGGGCCAAACCCAGTACTTC.

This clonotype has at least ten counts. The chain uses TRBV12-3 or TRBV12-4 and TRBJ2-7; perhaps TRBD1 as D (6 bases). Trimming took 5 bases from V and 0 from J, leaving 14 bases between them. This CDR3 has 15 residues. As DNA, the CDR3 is TGTGCCAGCAGTCGGACAGCGCAAAGCTCCTACGAGCAGTACTTC. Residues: CASSRTAQSSYEQYF.

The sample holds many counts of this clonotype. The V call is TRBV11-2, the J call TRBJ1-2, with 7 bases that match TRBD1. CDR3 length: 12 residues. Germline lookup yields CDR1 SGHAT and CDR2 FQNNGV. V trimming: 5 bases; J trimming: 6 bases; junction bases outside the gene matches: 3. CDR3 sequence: CASSAGQDGYTF. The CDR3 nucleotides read TGTGCCAGCAGCGCCGGACAGGATGGCTACACCTTC.

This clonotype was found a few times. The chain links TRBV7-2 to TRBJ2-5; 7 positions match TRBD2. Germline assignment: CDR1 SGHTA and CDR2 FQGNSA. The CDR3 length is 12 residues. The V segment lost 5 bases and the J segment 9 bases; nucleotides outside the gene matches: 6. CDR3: CASSPGGRAQYF. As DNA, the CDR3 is TGTGCCAGCAGCCCGGGTGGGAGGGCCCAGTACTTC.

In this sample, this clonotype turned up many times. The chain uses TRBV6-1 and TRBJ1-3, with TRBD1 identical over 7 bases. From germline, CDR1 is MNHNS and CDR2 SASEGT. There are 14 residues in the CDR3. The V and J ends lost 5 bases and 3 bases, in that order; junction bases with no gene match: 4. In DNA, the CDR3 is TGTGCCAGCAGTCGGACAGGCTTTGGAAACACCATATATTTT. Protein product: CASSRTGFGNTIYF.

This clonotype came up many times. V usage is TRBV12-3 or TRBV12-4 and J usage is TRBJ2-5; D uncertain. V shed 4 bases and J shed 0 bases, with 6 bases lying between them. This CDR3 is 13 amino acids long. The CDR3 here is CASSSMYQETQYF. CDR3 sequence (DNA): TGTGCCAGCAGTTCTATGTACCAAGAGACCCAGTACTTC.

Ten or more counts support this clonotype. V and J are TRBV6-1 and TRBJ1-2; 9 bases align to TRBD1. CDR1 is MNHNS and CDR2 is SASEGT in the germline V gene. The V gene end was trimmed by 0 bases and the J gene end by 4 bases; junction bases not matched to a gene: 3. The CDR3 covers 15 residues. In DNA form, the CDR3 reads TGTGCCAGCAGTGAAGCATGGACAGGGGCCTATGGCTACACCTTC. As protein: CASSEAWTGAYGYTF.

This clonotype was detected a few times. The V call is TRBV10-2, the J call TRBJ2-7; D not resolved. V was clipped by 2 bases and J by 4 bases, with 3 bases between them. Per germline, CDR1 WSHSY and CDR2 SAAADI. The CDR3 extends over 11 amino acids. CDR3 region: CASSEMYEQYF. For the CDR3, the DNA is TGCGCCAGCAGTGAGATGTACGAGCAGTACTTC.

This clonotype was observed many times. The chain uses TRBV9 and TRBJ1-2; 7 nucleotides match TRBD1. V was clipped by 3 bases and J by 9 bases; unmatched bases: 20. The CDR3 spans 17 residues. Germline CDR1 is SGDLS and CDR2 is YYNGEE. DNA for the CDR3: TGTGCCAGCAGCGCATACGGCGGGGGAGGGGGCGCCGGGAGCTACACCTTC. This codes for CASSAYGGGGGAGSYTF. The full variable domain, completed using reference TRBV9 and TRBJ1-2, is DSGVTQTPKHLITATGQRVTLRCSPRSGDLSVYWYQQSLDQGLQFLIQYYNGEERAKGNILERFSAQQFPDLHSELNLSSLELGDSALYFCASSAYGGGGGAGSYTFGSGTRLTVV.

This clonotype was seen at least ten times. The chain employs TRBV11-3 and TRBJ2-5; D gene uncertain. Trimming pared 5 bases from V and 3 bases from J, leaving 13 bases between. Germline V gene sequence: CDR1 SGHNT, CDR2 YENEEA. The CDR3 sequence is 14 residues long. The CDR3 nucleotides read TGTGCCAGCAGCCCGCGAGTTGGGGAAGAGACCCAGTACTTC. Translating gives CASSPRVGEETQYF.

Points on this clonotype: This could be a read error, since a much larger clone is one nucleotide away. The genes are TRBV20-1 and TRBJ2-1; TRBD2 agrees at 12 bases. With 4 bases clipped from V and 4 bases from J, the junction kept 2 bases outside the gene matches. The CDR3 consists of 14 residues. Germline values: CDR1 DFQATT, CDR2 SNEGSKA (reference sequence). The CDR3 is CSANGLAGYNEQFF. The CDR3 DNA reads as TGCAGTGCTAACGGACTAGCGGGATACAATGAGCAGTTCTTC.